The present T cell receptor (beta chain) was sequenced within a study of blood T cells in healthy people across ages. The CDR3 is 14 residues long. J lost 10 bases, V lost 6 bases, and 8 bases had no gene match. Study results and caveats: Per-million-T-cell TCR beta diversity fell roughly linearly with age. With donor CMV status unknown, expanded clonotype changes were possibly confounded. When one million T cells were used, diversity estimates were thought to be underestimates.

A second PCR, run for about 7 to 11 cycles, used a sample-barcoded 5' primer plus a J-beta primer mix. Each CDR3 protein is one row after TCRdb ran MiXCR on the 5' RACE reads. The table lists over 950,000 distinct CDR3 sequences, around two fifths of them singletons, with around 14% in the top ten. A remark on this clonotype: Its antigen is currently unknown.

The TCR sequence derives from a young man in good health. Sample: blood. This chain links TRBV12-3 or TRBV12-4 with TRBJ1-4; 10 bases align to TRBD1. The CDR3 loop reads CASRPTGGSGKLFF. The CDR3 coding sequence is TGTGCCAGCAGACCGACAGGGGGCTCGGGAAAACTGTTTTTT.